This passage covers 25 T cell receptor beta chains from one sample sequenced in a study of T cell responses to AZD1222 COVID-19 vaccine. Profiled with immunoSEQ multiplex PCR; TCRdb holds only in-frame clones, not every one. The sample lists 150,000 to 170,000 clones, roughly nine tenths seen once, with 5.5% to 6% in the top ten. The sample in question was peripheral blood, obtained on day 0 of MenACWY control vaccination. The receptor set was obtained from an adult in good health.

The CDR3 protein is CASSQVAGPQYF. The DNA of the CDR3 is TGCGCCAGCAGCCAAGTTGCGGGTCCCCAGTATTTT. The chain has TRBV4-1 and TRBJ2-3; D possibly corresponds to TRBD2 (5 bases). This CDR3 has 12 amino acids. Trimming removed 1 base from V and 12 bases from J, with 11 bases in between. Germline V gives CDR1 MGHRA, CDR2 YSYEKL.

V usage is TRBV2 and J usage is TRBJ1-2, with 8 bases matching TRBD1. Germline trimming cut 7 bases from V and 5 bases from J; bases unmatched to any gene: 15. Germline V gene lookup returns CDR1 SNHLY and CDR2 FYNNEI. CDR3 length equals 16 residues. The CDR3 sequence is CASKKKADRERYGYTF. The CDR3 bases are TGTGCCAGCAAGAAAAAAGCGGACAGGGAAAGGTATGGCTACACCTTC.

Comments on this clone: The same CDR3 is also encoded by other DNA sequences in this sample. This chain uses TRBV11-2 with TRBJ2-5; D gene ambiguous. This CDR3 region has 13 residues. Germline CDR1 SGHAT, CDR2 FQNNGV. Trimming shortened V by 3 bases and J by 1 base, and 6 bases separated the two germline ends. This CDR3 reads CASSLNSQETQYF. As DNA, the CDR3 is TGTGCCAGCAGCTTGAACAGCCAAGAGACCCAGTACTTC.

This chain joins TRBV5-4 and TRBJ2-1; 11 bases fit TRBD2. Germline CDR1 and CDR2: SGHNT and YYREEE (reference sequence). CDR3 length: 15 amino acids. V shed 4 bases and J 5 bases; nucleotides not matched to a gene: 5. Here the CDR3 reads CASSLGLAVNNEQFF. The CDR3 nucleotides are TGTGCCAGCAGCCTGGGACTAGCGGTTAACAATGAGCAGTTCTTC.

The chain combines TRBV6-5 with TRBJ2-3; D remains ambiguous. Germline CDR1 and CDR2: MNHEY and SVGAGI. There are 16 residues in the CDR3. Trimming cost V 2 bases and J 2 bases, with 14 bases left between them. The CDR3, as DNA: TGTGCCAGCAGTTACGACCCAAGTGGTATCACAGATACGCAGTATTTT. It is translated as CASSYDPSGITDTQYF.

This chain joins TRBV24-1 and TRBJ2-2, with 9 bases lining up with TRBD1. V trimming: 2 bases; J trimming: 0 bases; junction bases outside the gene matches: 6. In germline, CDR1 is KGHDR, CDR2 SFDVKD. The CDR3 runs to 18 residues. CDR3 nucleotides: TGTGCCACCAGTGATTCCGGGACAGGGACCGCGAACACCGGGGAGCTGTTTTTT. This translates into CATSDSGTGTANTGELFF.

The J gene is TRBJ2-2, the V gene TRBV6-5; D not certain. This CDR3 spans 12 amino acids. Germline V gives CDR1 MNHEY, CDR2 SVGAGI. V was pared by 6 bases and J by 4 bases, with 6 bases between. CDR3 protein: CASSLGTGELFF. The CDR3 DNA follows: TGTGCCAGCAGCCTCGGCACCGGGGAGCTGTTTTTT.

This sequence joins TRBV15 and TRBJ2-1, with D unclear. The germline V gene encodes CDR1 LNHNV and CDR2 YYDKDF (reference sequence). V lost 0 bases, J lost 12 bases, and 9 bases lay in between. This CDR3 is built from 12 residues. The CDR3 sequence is CATSRDDPSQFF. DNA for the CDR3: TGTGCCACCAGCAGAGATGACCCGTCGCAGTTCTTC. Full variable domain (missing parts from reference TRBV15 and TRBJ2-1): DAMVIQNPRYQVTQFGKPVTLSCSQTLNHNVMYWYQQKSSQAPKLLFHYYDKDFNNEADTPDNFQSRRPNTSFCFLDIRSPGLGDTAMYLCATSRDDPSQFFGPGTRLTVL.

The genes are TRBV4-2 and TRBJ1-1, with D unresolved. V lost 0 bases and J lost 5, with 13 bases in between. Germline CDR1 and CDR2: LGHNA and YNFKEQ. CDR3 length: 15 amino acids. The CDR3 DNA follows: TGTGCCAGCAGCCAAGATCAAATTGGGGAGACTGAAGCTTTCTTT. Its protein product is CASSQDQIGETEAFF.

In DNA, the CDR3 is TGTGCCAGCAGCTTCTTGTATGGGGATGAGCAGTTCTTC. As protein: CASSFLYGDEQFF. The rearrangement links TRBV7-2 to TRBJ2-1; D not resolved. This CDR3 is 13 amino acids long. V lost 3 bases to trimming and J lost 8 bases, with 11 bases between them. Germline lookup yields CDR1 SGHTA and CDR2 FQGNSA.

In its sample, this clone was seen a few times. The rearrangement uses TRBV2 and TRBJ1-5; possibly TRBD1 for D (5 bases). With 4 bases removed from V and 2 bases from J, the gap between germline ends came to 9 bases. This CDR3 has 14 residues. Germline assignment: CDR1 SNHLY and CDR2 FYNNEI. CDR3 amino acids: CASSVTAGNQPQHF. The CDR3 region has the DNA TGTGCCAGCAGTGTGACAGCGGGCAATCAGCCCCAGCATTTT.

DNA of the CDR3: TGTGCCAGCAGTTTAATCGGCACAGATACGCAGTATTTT. Translating it yields CASSLIGTDTQYF. The chain uses TRBV28 and TRBJ2-3; no reliable D call. Germline V gene lookup returns CDR1 MDHEN and CDR2 SYDVKM. V was shortened by 2 bases and J by 1 base, with 4 bases between the two germline ends. CDR3 length: 13 amino acids.

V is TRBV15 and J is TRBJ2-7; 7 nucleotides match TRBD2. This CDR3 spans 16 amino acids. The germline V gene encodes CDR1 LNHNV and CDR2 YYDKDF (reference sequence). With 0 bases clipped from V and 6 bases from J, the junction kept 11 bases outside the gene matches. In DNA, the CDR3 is TGTGCCACCAGCAGAGATGGTGAGGCGGGAGTGGGCGAGCAGTACTTC. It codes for CATSRDGEAGVGEQYF. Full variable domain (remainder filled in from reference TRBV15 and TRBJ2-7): DAMVIQNPRYQVTQFGKPVTLSCSQTLNHNVMYWYQQKSSQAPKLLFHYYDKDFNNEADTPDNFQSRRPNTSFCFLDIRSPGLGDTAMYLCATSRDGEAGVGEQYFGPGTRLTVT.

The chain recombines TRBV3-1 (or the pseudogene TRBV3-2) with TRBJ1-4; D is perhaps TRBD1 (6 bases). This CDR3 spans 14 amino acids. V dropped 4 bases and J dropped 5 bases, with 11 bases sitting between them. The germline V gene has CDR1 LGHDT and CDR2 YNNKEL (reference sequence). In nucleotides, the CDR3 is TGTGCCAGCAGCCGCGGGCAGGGGAATGAAAAACTGTTTTTT. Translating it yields CASSRGQGNEKLFF.

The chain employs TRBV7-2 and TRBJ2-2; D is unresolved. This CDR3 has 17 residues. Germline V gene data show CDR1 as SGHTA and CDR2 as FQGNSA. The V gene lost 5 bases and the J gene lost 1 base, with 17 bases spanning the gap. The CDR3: CASSVSDHTLNTGELFF. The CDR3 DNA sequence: TGTGCCAGCAGCGTCAGTGACCATACCCTGAACACCGGGGAGCTGTTTTTT. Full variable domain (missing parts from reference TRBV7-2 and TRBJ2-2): GAGVSQSPSNKVTEKGKDVELRCDPISGHTALYWYRQSLGQGLEFLIYFQGNSAPDKSGLPSDRFSAERTGGSVSTLTIQRTQQEDSAVYLCASSVSDHTLNTGELFFGEGSRLTVL.

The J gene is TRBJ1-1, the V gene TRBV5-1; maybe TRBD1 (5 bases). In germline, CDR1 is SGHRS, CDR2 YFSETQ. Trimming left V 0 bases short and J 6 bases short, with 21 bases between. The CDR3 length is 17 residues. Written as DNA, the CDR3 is TGCGCCAGCAGCTTGGAACAGTCGTCTGGCAGGGCTTCTGAAGCTTTCTTT. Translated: CASSLEQSSGRASEAFF.

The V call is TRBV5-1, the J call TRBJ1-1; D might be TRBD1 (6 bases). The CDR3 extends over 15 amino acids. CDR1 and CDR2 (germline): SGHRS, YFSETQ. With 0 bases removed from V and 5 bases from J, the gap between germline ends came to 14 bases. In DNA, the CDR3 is TGCGCCAGCAGCTTGGTTGCAGGGGCCATAACTGAAGCTTTCTTT. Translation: CASSLVAGAITEAFF.

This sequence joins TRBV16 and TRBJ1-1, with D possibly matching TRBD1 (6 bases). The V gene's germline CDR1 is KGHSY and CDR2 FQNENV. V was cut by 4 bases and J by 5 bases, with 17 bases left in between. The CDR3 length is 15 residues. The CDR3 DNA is TGTGCCAGCAGCCCCCCCATAGGGGGAGGAACTGAAGCTTTCTTT. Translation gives CASSPPIGGGTEAFF.

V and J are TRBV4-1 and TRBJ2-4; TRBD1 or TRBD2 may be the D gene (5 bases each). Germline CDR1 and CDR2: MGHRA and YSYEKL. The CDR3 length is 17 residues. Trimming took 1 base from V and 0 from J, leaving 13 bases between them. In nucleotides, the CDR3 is TGCGCCAGCAGCCAAGTGGGGACGACTTTAGCCAAAAACATTCAGTACTTC. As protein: CASSQVGTTLAKNIQYF.

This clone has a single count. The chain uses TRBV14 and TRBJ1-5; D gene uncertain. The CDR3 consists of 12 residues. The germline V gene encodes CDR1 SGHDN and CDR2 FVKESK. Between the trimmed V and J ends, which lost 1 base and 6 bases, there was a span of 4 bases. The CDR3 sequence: CASSQGSQPQHF. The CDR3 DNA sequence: TGTGCCAGCAGCCAAGGGTCTCAGCCCCAGCATTTT.

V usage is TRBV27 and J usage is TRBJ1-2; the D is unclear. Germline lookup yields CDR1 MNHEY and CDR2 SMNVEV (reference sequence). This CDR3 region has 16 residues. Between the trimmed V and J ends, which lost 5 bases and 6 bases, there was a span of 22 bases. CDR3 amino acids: CASSPTEFGERNGYTF. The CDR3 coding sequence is TGTGCCAGCAGTCCTACAGAGTTCGGGGAGAGAAATGGCTACACCTTC.

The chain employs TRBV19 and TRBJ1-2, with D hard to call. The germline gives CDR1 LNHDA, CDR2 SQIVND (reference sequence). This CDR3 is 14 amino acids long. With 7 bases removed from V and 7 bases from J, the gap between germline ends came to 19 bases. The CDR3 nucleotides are TGTGCCAGTACCGACCCGGGTTTCTGGGGTGGCTACACCTTC. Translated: CASTDPGFWGGYTF.

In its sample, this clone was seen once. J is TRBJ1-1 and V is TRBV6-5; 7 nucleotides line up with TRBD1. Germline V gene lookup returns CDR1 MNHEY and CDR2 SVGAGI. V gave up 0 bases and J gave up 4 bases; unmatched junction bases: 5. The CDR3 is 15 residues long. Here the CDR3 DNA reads TGTGCCAGCAGTTACTCACAGGGGATAAGCACTGAAGCTTTCTTT. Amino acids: CASSYSQGISTEAFF.

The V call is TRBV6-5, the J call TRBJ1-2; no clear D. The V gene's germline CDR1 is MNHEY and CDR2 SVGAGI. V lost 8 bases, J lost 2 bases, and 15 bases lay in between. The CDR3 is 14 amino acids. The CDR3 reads CASGVSGFNYGYTF. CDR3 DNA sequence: TGTGCCAGCGGCGTTTCGGGATTCAACTATGGCTACACCTTC.

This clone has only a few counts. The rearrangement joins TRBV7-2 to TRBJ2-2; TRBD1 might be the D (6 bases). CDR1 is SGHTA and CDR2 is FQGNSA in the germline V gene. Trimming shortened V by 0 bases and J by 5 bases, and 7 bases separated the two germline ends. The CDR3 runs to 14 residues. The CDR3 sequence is CASSLAQGTGELFF. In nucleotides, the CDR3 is TGTGCCAGCAGCTTAGCTCAGGGGACCGGGGAGCTGTTTTTT.